This T cell receptor beta chain was obtained from a study of tumor-infiltrating lymphocytes in primary liver carcinoma. The researchers produced TCR beta cDNA from roughly 500 ng total RNA with a constant-region primer. TCR beta libraries came from three nested multiplex PCR rounds using slightly modified ARM-PCR. In the first two PCR rounds, TRBV1-TRBV30 forward primers were paired with a C-beta reverse primer, and each round lasted roughly 9 cycles. TCRdb analysed the multiplex PCR reads with MiXCR anew, one entry per CDR3 protein. The sample includes around 79,000 distinct CDR3 sequences, 69% of them seen just once. This CDR3 has 15 residues. V lost 3 bases to trimming and J lost 12 bases; unmatched junction nucleotides: 13. Germline V gene sequence: CDR1 LGHNA, CDR2 YSLEER. Co-extraction yielded RNA and DNA from around 20-30 mg of unsorted bulk tissue.

This sequence originates from a man between 40 and 49 years old with primary liver carcinoma and hepatitis B virus infection. V usage is TRBV4-3 and J usage is TRBJ2-3; 9 positions match TRBD2. The sample comprised tumor-adjacent normal liver tissue. Here the CDR3 DNA reads TGCGCCAGCAGCCATCCTGGTCCTAGCGGGAACACACAGTATTTT. This gives the protein CASSHPGPSGNTQYF.